This T cell receptor beta chain is drawn from a study of CD8 T cells in ankylosing spondylitis. Study observations and caveats: Disease-associated clonotypes exhibited CD8+ identity and were relatively infrequent in peripheral blood. It appeared that ankylosing spondylitis blood was characterized by a TCR beta motif of about eight highly homologous variants.

TCRdb ran MiXCR on the 5' RACE reads and lists one entry per CDR3 protein. The table has more than 250,000 distinct CDR3 sequences, under 8.5% seen once. This clonotype appeared a few times. Its target is not known. CDR1 is SEHNR, CDR2 FQNEAQ, per germline (reference sequence). The length of the CDR3 is 15 residues. V lost 5 bases and J lost 7; bases outside the gene matches: 10. This chain uses TRBV7-9 with TRBJ1-4, with 7 bases matching TRBD1. The sequenced sample was blood, either unsorted or a sorted T cell fraction (not recorded which). This receptor was obtained from a male donor with ankylosing spondylitis. The CDR3 DNA follows: TGTGCCAGCAGCGCTCGACAGGGAGGAGGTGAAAAACTGTTTTTT. Its translation is CASSARQGGGEKLFF.